The source of this TCR beta chain is a study of cytomegalovirus exposure and HLA in healthy donors. Use of 60 Vbeta and 13 Jbeta primers characterized the PCR. The repertoire was sequenced with immunoSEQ multiplex PCR; TCRdb's copy has only in-frame clones and lacks some. The sample gives 100,000 to 150,000 clones, less than 90% of which show up once; 15% to 20% is in the top ten. This CDR3 is built from 14 residues. Deletions cut 5 bases from V and 1 base from J, with 9 bases between. CDR1 LNHDA and CDR2 SQIVND come from the germline V gene (reference sequence). The count of this clone is one. This rearrangement joins TRBV19 to TRBJ2-1; no definite D call. This TCR was sampled from a man between 18 and 29 years old in good health and CMV-seropositive. The sequenced sample consisted of PBMCs. The CDR3 sequence is CASSLSSSYNEQFF. The CDR3 coding sequence is TGTGCCAGTAGTCTGAGTAGTTCCTACAATGAGCAGTTCTTC. The full variable domain, rest sourced from reference TRBV19 and TRBJ2-1, is DGGITQSPKYLFRKEGQNVTLSCEQNLNHDAMYWYRQDPGQGLRLIYYSQIVNDFQKGDIAEGYSVSREKKESFPLTVTSAQKNPTAFYLCASSLSSSYNEQFFGPGTRLTVL.